A single T cell receptor beta chain is shown here with its context. Its specificity is unknown. Assay: immunoSEQ multiplex PCR; the TCRdb copy retains only in-frame clones and omits some. Of about 42,000 clones detected, roughly 77% appear once; the ten largest clones hold 0.43%. The germline CDR1 and CDR2 sequences are SNHLY and FYNNEI. This CDR3 has 11 residues. V lost 7 bases and J 9 bases, leaving 10 bases between the germline ends. These data come from a study of STAT3 mutations in large granular lymphocyte leukemia. Study-wide findings and caveats: Some patients had persisting codominant clonotypes that could mask small clones. At least one immunodominant TCR beta clonotype appeared in every T-cell large granular lymphocyte leukemia patient.

The specimen was PBMCs. The receptor comes from a human donor with T large granular lymphocyte leukemia. Some clones in this sample may be carry-over from other donors' samples. The genes are TRBV2 and TRBJ1-5; D remains ambiguous. In DNA, the CDR3 is TGTGCCAGCACTAAAGCCGGGCCCCAGCATTTT. Translation: CASTKAGPQHF. The full variable domain, rest sourced from reference TRBV2 and TRBJ1-5, is EPEVTQTPSHQVTQMGQEVILRCVPISNHLYFYWYRQILGQKVEFLVSFYNNEISEKSEIFDDQFSVERPDGSNFTLKIRSTKLEDSAMYFCASTKAGPQHFGDGTRLSIL.